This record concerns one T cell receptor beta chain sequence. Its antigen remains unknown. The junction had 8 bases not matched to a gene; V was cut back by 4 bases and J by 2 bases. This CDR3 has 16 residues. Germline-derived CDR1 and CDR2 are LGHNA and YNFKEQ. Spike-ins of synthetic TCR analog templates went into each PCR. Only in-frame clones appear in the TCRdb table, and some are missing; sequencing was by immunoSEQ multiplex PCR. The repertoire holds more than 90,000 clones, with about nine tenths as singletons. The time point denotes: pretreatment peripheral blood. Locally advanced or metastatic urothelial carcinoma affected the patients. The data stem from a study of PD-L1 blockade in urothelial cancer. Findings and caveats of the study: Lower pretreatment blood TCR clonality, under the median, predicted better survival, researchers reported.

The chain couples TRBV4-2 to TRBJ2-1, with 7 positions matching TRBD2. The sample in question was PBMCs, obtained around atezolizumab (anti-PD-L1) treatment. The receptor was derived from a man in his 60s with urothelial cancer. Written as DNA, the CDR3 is TGTGCCAGCAGCCGGGAGGGACCACCGGCCTACAATGAGCAGTTCTTC. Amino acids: CASSREGPPAYNEQFF.